These 13 T cell receptor beta chains came from one sample sequenced in a study of cytomegalovirus exposure and HLA in healthy donors. PCR involved 60 Vbeta and 13 Jbeta primers. Using immunoSEQ multiplex PCR, the repertoire was profiled, and TCRdb retains in-frame clones only, with some absent. In the table there are approximately 210,000 clones, approximately 87% of which are singletons. The sequenced material came from PBMCs. Every receptor here comes from a man aged 30-40 years in good health and CMV-seronegative.

The CDR3, as DNA: TGTGCCAGCAGTGAAGGCGTTAAGGGGAGCAATCAGCCCCAGCATTTT. It codes for CASSEGVKGSNQPQHF. The V gene is TRBV6-1, the J gene TRBJ1-5; possible D gene TRBD1, 5 bases. Germline values: CDR1 MNHNS, CDR2 SASEGT. CDR3 length: 16 amino acids. V gave up 1 base and J gave up 1 base, with 11 bases separating them.

The rearrangement uses TRBV6-6 and TRBJ1-5, with D tentatively TRBD1 (6 bases). V lost 7 bases to trimming and J lost 1 base, with 14 bases between them. The CDR3 covers 15 residues. Germline CDR1 reads MNHNY; CDR2 reads SVGAGI (reference sequence). CDR3 coding DNA: TGTGCCAGCACCATACAGGGTTTCAGCAATCAGCCCCAGCATTTT. It specifies CASTIQGFSNQPQHF.

This chain connects TRBV7-9 to TRBJ2-1; 8 bases are shared with TRBD2. From germline, CDR1 is SEHNR and CDR2 FQNEAQ (reference sequence). The CDR3 contains 18 residues. V was clipped by 5 bases and J by 2 bases; unmatched bases: 14. In DNA, the CDR3 is TGTGCCAGCAGCCTCGGACTAGCAAAGTTGGTCCCCTACAATGAGCAGTTCTTC. Its protein product is CASSLGLAKLVPYNEQFF.

As to this clone: The same CDR3 is also encoded by other DNA sequences in this sample. V is TRBV11-3 and J is TRBJ2-1; 16 nucleotides agree with TRBD2. CDR3 size: 18 residues. The germline V gene has CDR1 SGHNT and CDR2 YENEEA. V shed 1 base and J 7 bases; nucleotides not matched to a gene: 7. CDR3 in DNA: TGTGCCAGCAGCTTAGCCGGGACTAGCGGGGGGGCTCGGAATGAGCAGTTCTTC. Translating it yields CASSLAGTSGGARNEQFF. Using reference TRBV11-3 and TRBJ2-1 for the parts outside the CDR3, the full variable domain is EAGVVQSPRYKIIEKKQPVAFWCNPISGHNTLYWYLQNLGQGPELLIRYENEEAVDDSQLPKDRFSAERLKGVDSTLKIQPAELGDSAVYLCASSLAGTSGGARNEQFFGPGTRLTVL.

The chain is built from TRBV27 and TRBJ1-4; 7 nucleotides match TRBD1. J gave up 6 bases and V 3 bases, and 10 bases lay outside the gene matches. The germline gives CDR1 MNHEY, CDR2 SMNVEV (reference sequence). The CDR3 length is 16 residues. The CDR3, as DNA: TGTGCCAGCAGTTTCCCAACCGGGACAGTCCATGAAAAACTGTTTTTT. Its protein product is CASSFPTGTVHEKLFF.

This clone was seen more than once but under ten times. The rearrangement links TRBV5-4 to TRBJ2-7; possible D gene TRBD1, 6 bases. CDR1 and CDR2 from the germline V gene are SGHNT and YYREEE (reference sequence). V was cut by 2 bases and J by 4 bases, with 10 bases left in between. This CDR3 has 13 amino acids. CDR3 DNA sequence: TGTGCCAGCAGCTTTGACAGGAGGTACGAGCAGTACTTC. This codes for CASSFDRRYEQYF.

J is TRBJ1-2 and V is TRBV5-6; perhaps TRBD1 as D (5 bases). The V and J ends lost 4 bases and 5 bases respectively, with 9 bases between them. Germline V gene data show CDR1 as SGHDT and CDR2 as YYEEEE. CDR3 size: 12 residues. The chain's CDR3 is CASSLGTYGYTF. DNA for the CDR3: TGTGCCAGCAGCCTCGGGACTTATGGCTACACCTTC.

This clone was detected a few times. The V call is TRBV5-4, the J call TRBJ1-1; a weak D match, TRBD1 (5 bases). V lost 3 bases and J 0 bases, leaving 18 bases between the germline ends. Germline CDR1 and CDR2: SGHNT and YYREEE (reference sequence). The CDR3 extends over 17 amino acids. This CDR3 is CASSSGSGATMNTEAFF. CDR3 DNA: TGTGCCAGCAGCTCCGGGAGTGGGGCCACCATGAACACTGAAGCTTTCTTT.

The gene calls are TRBV27 and TRBJ1-1; TRBD1 matches 7 bases. The CDR3 is made up of 15 amino acids. CDR1 and CDR2 from the germline V gene are MNHEY and SMNVEV (reference sequence). V shed 5 bases, J shed 0 bases, and the junction held 6 bases outside the gene matches. CDR3: CASSQTGSMNTEAFF. The CDR3 DNA reads as TGTGCCAGCAGTCAGACAGGGTCTATGAACACTGAAGCTTTCTTT.

This rearrangement joins TRBV6-1 to TRBJ2-3, with no clear D. Germline V gene sequence: CDR1 MNHNS, CDR2 SASEGT. With 2 bases removed from V and 1 base from J, the gap between germline ends came to 13 bases. The CDR3 loop spans 16 amino acids. CDR3 in DNA: TGTGCCAGCAGTGAATCATTGTGGGCAGGCACAGATACGCAGTATTTT. Translating it yields CASSESLWAGTDTQYF.

The V call is TRBV6-6, the J call TRBJ1-1; tentatively, D is TRBD1 (6 bases). Trimming removed 2 bases from V and 7 bases from J, with 11 bases in between. CDR1 and CDR2 from the germline V gene are MNHNY and SVGAGI (reference sequence). The CDR3 length is 13 residues. The CDR3 protein is CASSYIIGGEAFF. The CDR3 DNA follows: TGTGCCAGCAGTTACATTATAGGGGGTGAAGCTTTCTTT.

This rearrangement joins TRBV18 to TRBJ1-5, with D tentatively TRBD1 (6 bases). The CDR3 covers 13 residues. Trimming took 6 bases from V and 4 from J, leaving 10 bases between them. CDR1 and CDR2 (germline): KGHSH, LQKENI. The CDR3 DNA sequence: TGTGCCAGCTCCCCGGACAGTAATCAGCCCCAGCATTTT. Protein product: CASSPDSNQPQHF.

This clone was counted once. J is TRBJ2-7 and V is TRBV21-1; no check of the table's D call, TRBD1, against the DNA was made. TRBV21-1 is designated a pseudogene. The CDR3 contains 14 residues. This chain's CDR3 is CASDKAQGPYEQYF. In DNA, the CDR3 is TGTGCCAGCGACAAGGCACAGGGACCCTACGAGCAGTACTTC.